Listed below are T cell receptor beta chains from one sample, sequenced in a study of T cells after yellow fever vaccination. TCRdb ran MiXCR on the 5' RACE reads and lists one entry per CDR3 protein. The repertoire includes 300,000 to 350,000 distinct CDR3 sequences, almost 4% of them detected once, and 20% to 25% sits in the top ten. Source: PBMCs, taken 5 days after the yellow fever booster vaccination. All receptors derive from a man aged 18 to 30 who received the YFV17D yellow fever vaccine. Each CDR3 is given with its conserved first and last residue. A D gene is named only where the DNA matches it firmly. Rows give clone size only sometimes, using once, few, many, or a class for an expanded clone.

J	length	size	D	V	CDR3	DNA
TRBJ2-3	18	-	TRBD2	TRBV4-2	CASSQEGIAGDLRNTQYF	TGTGCCAGCAGCCAAGAAGGGATAGCGGGGGACCTGAGGAATACGCAGTATTTT
TRBJ1-5	13	few	-	TRBV4-2	CASSRQVLQPQHF	TGTGCCAGCTCCAGACAGGTCCTACAGCCCCAGCATTTT
TRBJ2-7	16	few	TRBD1	TRBV10-3	CAITDRRGRGSYEQYF	TGTGCCATCACCGATCGCAGGGGGCGCGGGTCCTACGAGCAGTACTTC
TRBJ2-5	13	many	TRBD1	TRBV5-1	CASSEGGASPQYF	TGCGCCAGCAGCGAAGGGGGCGCATCGCCCCAGTACTTC
TRBJ1-1	13	few	-	TRBV4-1	CASSQLPGHEAFF	TGCGCCAGCAGCCAACTACCCGGGCACGAAGCTTTCTTT
TRBJ1-1	15	-	TRBD1	TRBV7-6	CASSRGQTLSTEAFF	TGTGCCAGCAGCCGGGGACAGACCCTAAGCACTGAAGCTTTCTTT
TRBJ1-1	14	many	TRBD1	TRBV25-1	CASNRQGVDTEAFF	TGTGCCAGCAACCGACAGGGGGTCGACACTGAAGCTTTCTTT
TRBJ1-1	13	few	-	TRBV27	CASSPGWRTEAFF	TGTGCCAGCAGCCCAGGGTGGCGGACTGAAGCTTTCTTT
TRBJ2-5	18	many	TRBD2	TRBV7-9	CASSPGLAGGRQQETQYF	TGTGCCAGCAGCCCCGGACTAGCGGGGGGACGTCAACAAGAGACCCAGTACTTC
TRBJ2-7	15	-	-	TRBV27	CASSYSRDGSYEQYF	TGTGCCAGCAGTTATTCCCGGGACGGGTCCTACGAGCAGTACTTC
TRBJ1-2	15	many	-	TRBV11-2	CASSSADSDNYGYTF	TGTGCCAGCAGCTCGGCCGACAGTGACAACTATGGCTACACCTTC
TRBJ1-5	14	many	-	TRBV7-8	CASSLVGSNQPQHF	TGTGCCAGCAGCTTAGTTGGAAGCAATCAGCCCCAGCATTTT
TRBJ1-5	14	-	-	TRBV6-1	CASTDTYSNQPQHF	TGTGCCAGCACGGACACCTATAGCAATCAGCCCCAGCATTTT
TRBJ2-1	10	few	-	TRBV20-1	CSPGGREQFF	TGCAGTCCAGGGGGGCGCGAGCAGTTCTTC
TRBJ2-7	14	-	-	TRBV3-1	CASSQQYRVGEQYF	TGTGCCAGCAGCCAACAGTATCGGGTAGGAGAGCAGTACTTC
TRBJ1-6	15	-	TRBD1	TRBV5-4	CASGTGGGWDSPLHF	TGTGCCAGTGGGACAGGGGGCGGATGGGATTCACCCCTCCACTTT
TRBJ2-3	19	many	TRBD2	TRBV11-2	CASSLLRLAGAFSTDTQYF	TGTGCCAGCAGCTTACTCCGTCTAGCGGGGGCCTTTAGCACAGATACGCAGTATTTT
TRBJ2-7	12	few	-	TRBV7-2	CASSLMTDEQYF	TGTGCCAGCAGCTTAATGACAGACGAGCAGTACTTC
TRBJ2-4	12	many	-	TRBV11-2	CASSLGRYIQYF	TGTGCCAGCAGCTTAGGAAGATACATTCAGTACTTC
TRBJ2-2	15	many	-	TRBV20-1	CSARGPQLGTGELFF	TGCAGTGCTAGAGGACCTCAGCTCGGCACCGGGGAGCTGTTTTTT
TRBJ2-2	14	many	-	TRBV5-1	CASSPDGVAGELFF	TGCGCCAGCAGCCCGGACGGGGTAGCCGGGGAGCTGTTTTTT
TRBJ2-3	11	-	-	TRBV7-2	CASRAEYTQYF	TGTGCCAGCAGAGCGGAGTATACGCAGTATTTT
TRBJ1-1	14	few	TRBD1	TRBV3-1	CASTRTGSNTEAFF	TGTGCCAGCACCAGGACAGGGTCGAACACTGAAGCTTTCTTT
TRBJ1-4	15	-	-	TRBV4-3	CASSRRGWSGEKLFF	TGCGCCAGCAGCCGTAGAGGGTGGTCGGGTGAAAAACTGTTTTTT
TRBJ1-2	17	many	-	TRBV27	CASSVSAADSRLYGYTF	TGTGCCAGCAGTGTTTCAGCAGCGGACAGCCGCTTGTATGGCTACACCTTC
TRBJ2-3	17	-	TRBD2	TRBV7-3	CASSLGTSGGLGDTQYF	TGTGCCAGCAGCCTAGGGACTAGCGGGGGCCTGGGAGATACGCAGTATTTT
TRBJ2-7	15	few	TRBD1	TRBV7-2	CASSTSPGQAYEQYF	TGTGCCAGCAGCACAAGCCCGGGACAGGCCTACGAGCAGTACTTC
TRBJ1-1	17	-	-	TRBV20-1	CSPGASGSWVRDTEAFF	TGCAGTCCGGGGGCTTCCGGGTCATGGGTGAGGGACACCGAAGCTTTCTTT
TRBJ2-3	15	-	-	TRBV4-2	CASSQEGTSTDTQYF	TGTGCCAGCAGCCAAGAGGGGACTAGCACAGATACGCAGTATTTT
TRBJ2-1	15	-	-	TRBV5-1	CASSFGGTADNEQFF	TGCGCCAGCAGCTTCGGCGGGACAGCAGACAATGAGCAGTTCTTC
TRBJ2-7	13	many	-	TRBV7-3	CASSLTDGYEQYF	TGTGCCAGCAGCTTAACGGACGGCTACGAGCAGTACTTC
TRBJ2-6	13	few	-	TRBV12-3/TRBV12-4	CASGPSGANVLTF	TGTGCCAGCGGCCCATCTGGGGCCAACGTCCTGACCTTC
TRBJ2-4	15	few	-	TRBV5-4	CASSLAGGAKNIQYF	TGTGCCAGCAGCTTGGCGGGCGGAGCCAAAAACATTCAGTACTTC
TRBJ2-3	15	-	TRBD2	TRBV7-2	CASSMIAGGGDTQYF	TGTGCCAGCAGCATGATAGCGGGGGGGGGAGATACGCAGTATTTT
TRBJ1-1	15	few	-	TRBV12-3/TRBV12-4	CASSFSDISNTEAFF	TGTGCCAGCAGTTTTTCTGACATATCGAACACTGAAGCTTTCTTT
TRBJ1-1	13	-	TRBD1	TRBV4-2	CASSPRTGSVAFF	TGTGCCAGCAGCCCGCGGACAGGGTCGGTTGCTTTCTTT
TRBJ1-2	13	-	TRBD1	TRBV20-1	CSARGQGNYGYTF	TGCAGTGCTAGAGGACAGGGGAACTATGGCTACACCTTC
TRBJ2-1	17	-	TRBD2	TRBV7-6	CASSSTFSSGGTNEQFF	TGTGCCAGCAGCTCGACCTTTTCTAGCGGGGGGACGAATGAGCAGTTCTTC
TRBJ1-3	17	-	-	TRBV7-8	CASSLVVGGGWGNTIYF	TGTGCCAGCAGCTTAGTGGTCGGCGGGGGATGGGGAAACACCATATATTTT
TRBJ1-2	15	few	-	TRBV7-8	CASSLTDVANYGYTF	TGTGCCAGCAGCTTGACGGATGTAGCTAACTATGGCTACACCTTC
TRBJ2-2	14	many	-	TRBV19	CATSPGHKTGELFF	TGTGCCACTAGTCCGGGACACAAAACCGGGGAGCTGTTTTTT
TRBJ2-4	19	-	-	TRBV20-1	CSATRVDRDGDRGVIIQYF	TGCAGTGCTACAAGAGTGGACAGGGATGGAGACCGGGGGGTGATCATTCAGTACTTC
TRBJ1-4	13	-	-	TRBV29-1	CSARHSTNEKLFF	TGCAGCGCTAGACACTCAACTAATGAAAAACTGTTTTTT
TRBJ2-2	14	few	-	TRBV24-1	CATSEAQGTGELFF	TGTGCCACCAGTGAGGCCCAGGGTACCGGGGAGCTGTTTTTT
TRBJ2-3	15	-	-	TRBV2	CASSDLGRGTDTQYF	TGTGCCAGCAGTGACCTGGGCAGGGGCACAGATACGCAGTATTTT
TRBJ2-7	12	many	TRBD2	TRBV12-3/TRBV12-4	CASRSGDYEQYF	TGTGCCAGCAGGAGCGGGGACTACGAGCAGTACTTC
TRBJ1-1	13	few	-	TRBV20-1	CSAKGDVNTEAFF	TGCAGTGCCAAGGGGGACGTGAACACTGAAGCTTTCTTT
TRBJ2-5	13	-	-	TRBV3-1	CARSLNRGETQYF	TGTGCCAGAAGCCTCAACCGGGGGGAGACCCAGTACTTC
TRBJ2-5	15	few	-	TRBV9	CASSVKVGEAETQYF	TGTGCCAGCAGCGTTAAGGTCGGGGAGGCGGAGACCCAGTACTTC
TRBJ1-2	12	-	TRBD1	TRBV7-6	CASSGTGKGYTF	TGTGCCAGCAGTGGGACAGGGAAAGGCTACACCTTC
TRBJ2-2	16	many	TRBD2	TRBV7-3	CASSLLAGGPGGELFF	TGTGCCAGCAGCTTACTAGCGGGGGGGCCTGGCGGGGAGCTGTTTTTT
TRBJ1-1	16	many	-	TRBV6-2/TRBV6-3	CASRGGLIRDGTEAFF	TGTGCCAGCAGGGGCGGACTCATAAGGGATGGCACTGAAGCTTTCTTT
TRBJ2-3	15	many	-	TRBV11-2	CASSLLRAPGDTQYF	TGTGCCAGCAGCTTGCTGCGGGCCCCGGGGGATACGCAGTATTTT
TRBJ2-3	12	many	-	TRBV6-6	CASTNFTDTQYF	TGTGCCAGCACGAATTTCACAGATACGCAGTATTTT
TRBJ1-4	14	few	-	TRBV10-2	CASSAGPVGEKLFF	TGCGCCAGCAGCGCCGGGCCAGTCGGTGAAAAACTGTTTTTT